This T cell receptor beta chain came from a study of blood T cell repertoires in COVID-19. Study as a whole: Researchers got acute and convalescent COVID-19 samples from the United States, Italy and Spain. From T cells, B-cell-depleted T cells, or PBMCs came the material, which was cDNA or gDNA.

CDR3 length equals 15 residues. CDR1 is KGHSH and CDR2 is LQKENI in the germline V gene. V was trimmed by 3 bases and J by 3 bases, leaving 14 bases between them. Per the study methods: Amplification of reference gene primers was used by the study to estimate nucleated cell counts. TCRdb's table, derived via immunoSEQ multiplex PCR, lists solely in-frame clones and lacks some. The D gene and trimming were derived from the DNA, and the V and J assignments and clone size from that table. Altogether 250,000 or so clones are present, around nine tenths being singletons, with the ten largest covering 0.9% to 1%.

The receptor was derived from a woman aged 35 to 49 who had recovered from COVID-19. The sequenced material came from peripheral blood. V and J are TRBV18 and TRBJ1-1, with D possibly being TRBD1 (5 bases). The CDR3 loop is CASSPVGGEDTEAFF. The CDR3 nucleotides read TGTGCCAGCTCACCCGTGGGGGGGGAGGACACTGAAGCTTTCTTT.